One and the same sample provided the 30 T cell receptor beta chains below, sequenced in a study of blood T cells in healthy people across ages. Primed by a sample-barcoded 5' primer and a J-beta primer mix, a second PCR proceeded for roughly 7 to 12 cycles. TCRdb processed the 5' RACE reads anew with MiXCR; each CDR3 protein has one entry. In the table there are 700,000 to 900,000 distinct CDR3 sequences, approximately 53% of which are singletons. The sequenced material came from blood. The receptors were sampled from an elderly man in good health.

The chain carries TRBV28 and TRBJ2-3, with a weak D call TRBD1 (5 bases). Germline CDR1 MDHEN, CDR2 SYDVKM. The CDR3 extends over 18 amino acids. Trimming took 1 base from V and 1 from J, leaving 18 bases between them. CDR3 coding DNA: TGTGCCAGCAGTTTATATTCCCCCGGCAGGGTCGGCACAGATACGCAGTATTTT. It specifies CASSLYSPGRVGTDTQYF.

The rearrangement uses TRBV6-1 and TRBJ2-7; the D gene is possibly TRBD2 (6 bases). With 8 bases removed from V and 0 bases from J, the gap between germline ends came to 14 bases. This CDR3 has 14 amino acids. Germline assignment: CDR1 MNHNS and CDR2 SASEGT. The CDR3 DNA reads as TGTGCCAGCCGACTGGGAGGCAACTCCTACGAGCAGTACTTC. The encoded protein is CASRLGGNSYEQYF.

This clonotype has ten or more counts. The V call is TRBV13, the J call TRBJ2-3, with 12 nucleotides matching TRBD2. From germline, CDR1 is PRHDT and CDR2 FYEKMQ (reference sequence). V dropped 5 bases and J dropped 14; count of bases not matched to a gene: 23. This CDR3 is built from 18 residues. The CDR3 coding sequence is TGTGCCAGCAGCGCAACGACTAGCGGGAGTAAGGGAAGCAGATACGCGTATTTT. This gives the protein CASSATTSGSKGSRYAYF.

The table lists this clonotype with a few counts. This sequence joins TRBV9 and TRBJ2-1; D perhaps matches TRBD1 (6 bases). Germline loops: CDR1 SGDLS, CDR2 YYNGEE. This CDR3 is 14 amino acids long. V was shortened by 3 bases and J by 5 bases, with 12 bases between the two germline ends. In nucleotides, the CDR3 is TGTGCCAGCAGCGGCCCCGGGACAAACAATGAGCAGTTCTTC. Amino acid sequence: CASSGPGTNNEQFF.

The genes are TRBV7-2 and TRBJ2-4, with 9 nucleotides matching TRBD2. The germline V gene encodes CDR1 SGHTA and CDR2 FQGNSA. This CDR3 region has 16 residues. The junction had 6 bases not matched to a gene; V was cut back by 6 bases and J by 0 bases. In DNA, the CDR3 is TGTGCCAGCAGTCATGGACTAGCGAAAGCCAAAAACATTCAGTACTTC. It specifies CASSHGLAKAKNIQYF.

The table lists this clonotype with a few counts. The chain has TRBV9 and TRBJ2-1; D could derive from TRBD1 or TRBD2 (7 bases each). Trimming took off 0 bases at V and 0 bases at J, with 19 bases between the two ends. The CDR3 has 19 amino acids. The germline gives CDR1 SGDLS, CDR2 YYNGEE. CDR3: CASSVDWGGGRSSYNEQFF. CDR3 sequence (DNA): TGTGCCAGCAGCGTAGATTGGGGAGGGGGCAGAAGCTCCTACAATGAGCAGTTCTTC.

The chain carries TRBV6-1 and TRBJ2-7, with TRBD2 matching over 8 bases. Germline assignment: CDR1 MNHNS and CDR2 SASEGT. V shed 6 bases, J shed 3 bases, and the junction held 4 bases outside the gene matches. This CDR3 spans 13 amino acids. CDR3 protein: CASSGTRGYEQYF. In nucleotides, the CDR3 is TGTGCCAGCAGCGGGACTAGGGGCTACGAGCAGTACTTC.

The J gene is TRBJ2-1, the V gene TRBV7-6; the D is unclear. The V end was cut by 3 bases, the J end by 7 bases, with 22 bases between. Looked up from germline, CDR1 is SGHVS and CDR2 is FNYEAQ. This CDR3 region has 17 residues. The CDR3 protein is CASSLGKARSVGNEQFF. The CDR3 bases are TGTGCCAGCAGCTTGGGAAAAGCTAGATCCGTGGGAAATGAGCAGTTCTTC.

This clonotype was seen more than once but under ten times. This sequence joins TRBV16 and TRBJ2-5; 10 bases line up with TRBD2. Germline V gene sequence: CDR1 KGHSY, CDR2 FQNENV. J lost 4 bases, V lost 0 bases, and 2 bases had no gene match. CDR3 length equals 15 residues. The CDR3 sequence: CASSQSGLAVETQYF. CDR3 coding DNA: TGTGCCAGCAGCCAATCAGGACTAGCGGTAGAGACCCAGTACTTC.

There are a few counts of this clonotype. This chain uses TRBV10-3 with TRBJ1-4; tentatively, D is TRBD1 (5 bases). Germline CDR1 ENHRY, CDR2 SYGVKD. This CDR3 spans 13 amino acids. Between the trimmed V and J ends, which lost 7 bases and 7 bases, there was a span of 13 bases. The CDR3 DNA is TGTGCCATCACCCAGGGTCCGGGTGAAAAACTGTTTTTT. Translated: CAITQGPGEKLFF.

Notes on this clonotype: One end of the junction varies from germline; a read error may be responsible. The chain uses TRBV6-1 and TRBJ1-1; weak D call: TRBD1 (5 bases). CDR3 length: 12 residues. In germline, CDR1 is MNHNS, CDR2 SASEGT. The CDR3, as DNA: TGTGCTAGCAGTGAGAGACAGATTGAAGCTTTCTTT. Amino acid sequence: CASSERQIEAFF.

The chain has TRBV4-1 and TRBJ1-1, with D perhaps matching TRBD1 (5 bases). Germline assignment: CDR1 MGHRA and CDR2 YSYEKL. This CDR3 comprises 16 residues. Between the trimmed V and J ends, which lost 3 bases and 5 bases, there was a span of 19 bases. In DNA form, the CDR3 reads TGCGCCAGCAGCCACCCTCGGCCGGGGGGGGTAACTGAAGCTTTCTTT. Amino acid sequence: CASSHPRPGGVTEAFF.

In DNA form, the CDR3 reads TGTGCCAGCAGCCAAGACCGGGACAGGGGTTATGGCTACACCTTC. It yields the protein CASSQDRDRGYGYTF. The rearrangement uses TRBV7-2 and TRBJ1-2, with 10 bases matching TRBD1. The V gene's germline CDR1 is SGHTA and CDR2 FQGNSA. The ends lost 5 bases at V and 5 bases at J; junction bases unmatched: 8. The CDR3 has 15 amino acids. Looking up the rest from reference TRBV7-2 and TRBJ1-2 gives the full variable domain: GAGVSQSPSNKVTEKGKDVELRCDPISGHTALYWYRQSLGQGLEFLIYFQGNSAPDKSGLPSDRFSAERTGGSVSTLTIQRTQQEDSAVYLCASSQDRDRGYGYTFGSGTRLTVV.

There are a few counts of this clonotype. The chain couples TRBV29-1 to TRBJ2-5; the D call may be TRBD1 or TRBD2 (5 bases each). V was pared by 4 bases and J by 2 bases, with 14 bases between. Germline CDR1 and CDR2: SQVTM and ANQGSEA. CDR3 size: 14 residues. The CDR3 sequence: CSVARDPSQETQYF. DNA for the CDR3: TGCAGCGTTGCGAGGGACCCTTCTCAAGAGACCCAGTACTTC. Drawing the rest from reference TRBV29-1 and TRBJ2-5, the complete variable domain is SAVISQKPSRDICQRGTSLTIQCQVDSQVTMMFWYRQQPGQSLTLIATANQGSEATYESGFVIDKFPISRPNLTFSTLTVSNMSPEDSSIYLCSVARDPSQETQYFGPGTRLLVL.

As to this clonotype: A read error is likely, as this CDR3 ends without the conserved phenylalanine or tryptophan. The rearrangement uses TRBV28 and TRBJ2-7; 9 bases are shared with TRBD1. This CDR3 has 14 residues. V lost 4 bases to trimming and J lost 4 bases; unmatched junction nucleotides: 5. In germline, CDR1 is MDHEN, CDR2 SYDVKM. The CDR3 here is CASSSWDRAYEQYL. The CDR3 DNA is TGTGCCAGCAGTTCCTGGGACAGGGCGTACGAGCAGTACTTA.

This chain connects TRBV7-8 to TRBJ1-3; tentative D call: TRBD1 (5 bases). The V end lost 0 bases, the J end lost 2 bases, and 14 bases lay between the germline ends. CDR1 SGHVS and CDR2 FQNEAQ come from the germline V gene. CDR3 size: 17 residues. CDR3 protein: CASSLAVAGGTGNTIYF. DNA of the CDR3: TGTGCCAGCAGCTTAGCGGTTGCGGGGGGTACTGGAAACACCATATATTTT.

This clonotype was seen a handful of times. V gene TRBV7-2 combines with J gene TRBJ2-5, with D possibly matching TRBD1 (5 bases). The J call may be incorrect, as the DNA end agrees better with TRBJ2-7. In germline, CDR1 is SGHTA, CDR2 FQGNSA. The CDR3 spans 14 residues. CDR3 DNA sequence: TGTGCCAGCAGCCCGCACAGGCAAGCCTACGAGCAGTACTTC. This gives the protein CASSPHRQAYEQYF.

The chain recombines TRBV7-9 with TRBJ2-3, with no clear D. Germline CDR1 is SEHNR and CDR2 is FQNEAQ (reference sequence). This CDR3 comprises 13 residues. Between the trimmed V and J ends, which lost 1 base and 14 bases, there was a span of 16 bases. CDR3 residues: CASSLGGSRYAYF. The DNA of the CDR3 is TGTGCCAGCAGCTTAGGGGGTAGCAGATACGCGTATTTT. The entire variable domain, with the rest obtained from reference TRBV7-9 and TRBJ2-3, is as follows: DTGVSQNPRHKITKRGQNVTFRCDPISEHNRLYWYRQTLGQGPEFLTYFQNEAQLEKSRLLSDRFSAERPKGSFSTLEIQRTEQGDSAMYLCASSLGGSRYAYFGPGTRLTVL.

The chain recombines TRBV20-1 with TRBJ2-3, with unresolved D. Per germline, CDR1 DFQATT and CDR2 SNEGSKA (reference sequence). Trimming removed 4 bases from V and 14 bases from J, with 22 bases in between. The CDR3 spans 13 residues. The CDR3 DNA is TGCAGTGCTACGGACCCGCGAGGTCGATACGCGTATTTT. Translated: CSATDPRGRYAYF.

The table lists this clonotype with a count of one. The chain couples TRBV28 to TRBJ2-5; TRBD1 might be the D (5 bases). CDR1 is MDHEN, CDR2 SYDVKM, per germline. V lost 3 bases and J lost 5, with 19 bases in between. The CDR3 extends over 16 amino acids. The CDR3 region has the DNA TGTGCCAGCAGTTTCCGTTCGGGCAGGGCAGGGGAGACCCAGTACTTC. Its protein product is CASSFRSGRAGETQYF.

This chain joins TRBV7-2 and TRBJ2-7; D is possibly TRBD2 (5 bases). Germline loops: CDR1 SGHTA, CDR2 FQGNSA. The CDR3 has 15 amino acids. V lost 4 bases to trimming and J lost 1 base, with 14 bases between them. The CDR3 sequence: CASSSRAGISYEQYF. Here the CDR3 DNA reads TGTGCCAGCAGCTCCCGCGCGGGCATTTCCTACGAGCAGTACTTC.

The CDR3 reads CASSPPGVAGGNTEAFF. The CDR3 DNA reads as TGTGCCAGCTCACCACCAGGGGTTGCAGGGGGGAACACTGAAGCTTTCTTT. This chain links TRBV18 with TRBJ1-1, with TRBD1 identical over 7 bases. This CDR3 has 17 amino acids. Trimming removed 0 bases from V and 1 base from J; junction bases left unmatched: 8. The V gene's germline CDR1 is KGHSH and CDR2 LQKENI.

This clonotype was found a few times. The V call is TRBV15, the J call TRBJ2-3, with TRBD2 matching over 8 bases. The trim removed 1 base at V and 6 bases at J, leaving 6 bases unmatched. CDR3 size: 15 residues. Germline loops: CDR1 LNHNV, CDR2 YYDKDF (reference sequence). In nucleotides, the CDR3 is TGTGCCACCAGCAGAGGGCCAGCGGGAGTGGATACGCAGTATTTT. It yields the protein CATSRGPAGVDTQYF.

The chain combines TRBV6-2 or TRBV6-3 with TRBJ1-2; 7 nucleotides line up with TRBD1. After removal of 4 bases from V and 4 bases from J, the junction contained 9 bases not matched to a gene. CDR1 and CDR2 from the germline V gene are MNHEY and SVGEGT. The CDR3 totals 15 residues. In nucleotides, the CDR3 is TGTGCCAGCAGTTGGCCGAGGACAGGAGTCTATGGCTACACCTTC. Its translation: CASSWPRTGVYGYTF.

This clonotype occurred a few times. The chain uses TRBV20-1 and TRBJ2-1; D is possibly TRBD1 or TRBD2 (5 bases each). V was cut by 0 bases and J by 7 bases, with 16 bases left in between. The CDR3 loop spans 15 amino acids. Germline assignment: CDR1 DFQATT and CDR2 SNEGSKA (reference sequence). For the CDR3, the DNA is TGCAGTGCTAGAGACGGGGCTAATCCCGGGAATGAGCAGTTCTTC. Translation: CSARDGANPGNEQFF.

This clonotype was seen a handful of times. The chain combines TRBV29-1 with TRBJ2-5; TRBD1 agrees at 8 bases. Germline trimming cut 8 bases from V and 5 bases from J; bases unmatched to any gene: 7. The CDR3 has 12 amino acids. Looked up from germline, CDR1 is SQVTM and CDR2 is ANQGSEA. CDR3 sequence reads: CSSTGGEETQYF. In DNA, the CDR3 is TGCAGCTCAACAGGGGGTGAGGAGACCCAGTACTTC.

The chain uses TRBV20-1 and TRBJ1-4; perhaps TRBD1 as D (6 bases). Germline loops: CDR1 DFQATT, CDR2 SNEGSKA (reference sequence). The CDR3 length is 12 residues. V lost 2 bases, J lost 8 bases, and 9 bases lay in between. CDR3 DNA: TGCAGTGCTAGACAGGGGTACGAAAAACTGTTTTTT. As protein: CSARQGYEKLFF.

The chain links TRBV3-1 to TRBJ1-6, with 8 bases matching TRBD1. The CDR3 has 16 residues. Per the germline V gene, CDR1 is LGHDT and CDR2 is YNNKEL (reference sequence). Trimming removed 1 base from V and 6 bases from J; junction bases left unmatched: 5. CDR3 bases: TGTGCCAGCAGCCAAGGGGCGACAGGGGCTAATTCACCCCTCCACTTT. Protein: CASSQGATGANSPLHF. Combining the CDR3 with reference TRBV3-1 and TRBJ1-6 gives the whole variable domain DTAVSQTPKYLVTQMGNDKSIKCEQNLGHDTMYWYKQDSKKFLKIMFSYNNKELIINETVPNRFSPKSPDKAHLNLHINSLELGDSAVYFCASSQGATGANSPLHFGNGTRLTVT.

This clonotype was seen only a few times. The rearrangement joins TRBV29-1 to TRBJ2-3; maybe TRBD1 (5 bases). Trimming shortened V by 4 bases and J by 9 bases, and 20 bases separated the two germline ends. Germline values: CDR1 SQVTM, CDR2 ANQGSEA. The CDR3 is 14 residues long. The CDR3 reads CSVGLGAAGVTQYF. CDR3 in DNA: TGCAGCGTTGGGCTTGGGGCAGCTGGGGTGACGCAGTATTTT.

The V call is TRBV11-2, the J call TRBJ2-5; TRBD1 agrees at 7 bases. The J segment lost 5 bases and the V segment lost 4 bases, leaving 10 bases of the junction unmatched. CDR1 SGHAT and CDR2 FQNNGV come from the germline V gene. The CDR3 is 15 amino acids. The CDR3 coding sequence is TGTGCCAGCAGCTCCTTGAGGGGGCTAGTGGAGACCCAGTACTTC. Amino acids: CASSSLRGLVETQYF.